This section outlines one T cell receptor beta chain sequence together with its context. It was with random hexamers that about 0.45 to 1 ug RNA was reverse transcribed. The CDR3 of TCR beta was amplified by immunoSEQ multiplex PCR across 54 Vbeta and 13 Jbeta. In TCRdb, the immunoSEQ multiplex PCR reads were re-called with MiXCR into one record per CDR3 protein. The sample includes approximately 120,000 distinct CDR3 sequences, about nine tenths of them seen just once. In blood CD8+ and CD4+ T cells, TCR beta underwent sequencing. The entry originates in a study of CD8 T cells in Susac syndrome. The V gene's germline CDR1 is SNHLY and CDR2 FYNNEI. J lost 2 bases, V lost 6 bases, and 9 bases had no gene match. The length of the CDR3 is 17 residues.

Sample: CD8+ T cells from PBMCs. The J gene is TRBJ2-2, the V gene TRBV2; the match to TRBD1 covers 10 bases. This TCR derives from a human donor in good health. CDR3 coding DNA: TGTGCCAGCAGCGGCCGGCGGACAGGGGGTAACACCGGGGAGCTGTTTTTT. This translates into CASSGRRTGGNTGELFF.